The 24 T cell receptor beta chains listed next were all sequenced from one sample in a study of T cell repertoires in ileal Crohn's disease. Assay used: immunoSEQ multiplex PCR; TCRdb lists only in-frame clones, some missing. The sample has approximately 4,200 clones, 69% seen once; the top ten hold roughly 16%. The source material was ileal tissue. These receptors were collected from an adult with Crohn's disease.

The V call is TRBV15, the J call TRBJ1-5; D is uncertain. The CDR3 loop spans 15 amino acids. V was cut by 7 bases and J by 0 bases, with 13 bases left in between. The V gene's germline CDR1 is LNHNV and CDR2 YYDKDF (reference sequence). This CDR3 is CATNDGGSSNQPQHF. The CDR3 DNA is TGTGCCACCAACGACGGCGGGAGTAGCAATCAGCCCCAGCATTTT.

The CDR3 region is CSARRSGEQYF. In DNA form, the CDR3 reads TGCAGTGCTAGAAGATCGGGGGAGCAGTACTTC. This chain links TRBV20-1 with TRBJ2-7, with D possibly matching TRBD2 (5 bases). Per the germline V gene, CDR1 is DFQATT and CDR2 is SNEGSKA (reference sequence). There are 11 residues in the CDR3. Trimming removed 2 bases from V and 7 bases from J, with 9 bases in between.

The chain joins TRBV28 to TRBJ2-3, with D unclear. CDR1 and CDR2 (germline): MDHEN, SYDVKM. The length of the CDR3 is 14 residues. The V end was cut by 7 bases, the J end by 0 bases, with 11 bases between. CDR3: CASTAEQSTDTQYF. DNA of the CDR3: TGTGCCAGCACGGCAGAACAGAGCACAGATACGCAGTATTTT.

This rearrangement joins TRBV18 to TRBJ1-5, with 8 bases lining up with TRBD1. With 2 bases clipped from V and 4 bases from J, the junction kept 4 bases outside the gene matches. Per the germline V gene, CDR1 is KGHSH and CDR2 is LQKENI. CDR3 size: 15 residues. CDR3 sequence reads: CASSPTTGGNQPQHF. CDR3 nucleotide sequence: TGTGCCAGCTCACCAACAACAGGGGGGAATCAGCCCCAGCATTTT.

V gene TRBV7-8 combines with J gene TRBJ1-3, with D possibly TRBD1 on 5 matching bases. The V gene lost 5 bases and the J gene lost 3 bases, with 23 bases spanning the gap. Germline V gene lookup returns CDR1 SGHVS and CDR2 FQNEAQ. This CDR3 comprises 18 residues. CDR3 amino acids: CASSPSTLGGLNGNTIYF. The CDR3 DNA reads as TGTGCCAGCAGCCCCTCCACTCTGGGGGGGTTAAATGGAAACACCATATATTTT. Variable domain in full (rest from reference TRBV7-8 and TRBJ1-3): GAGVSQSPRYKVAKRGQDVALRCDPISGHVSLFWYQQALGQGPEFLTYFQNEAQLDKSGLPSDRFFAERPEGSVSTLKIQRTQQEDSAVYLCASSPSTLGGLNGNTIYFGEGSWLTVV.

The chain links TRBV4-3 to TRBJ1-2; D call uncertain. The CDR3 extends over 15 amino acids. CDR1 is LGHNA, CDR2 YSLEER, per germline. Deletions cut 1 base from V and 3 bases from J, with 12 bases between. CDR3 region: CASSQVYRGDYGYTF. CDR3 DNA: TGCGCCAGCAGCCAAGTGTATCGGGGTGACTATGGCTACACCTTC.

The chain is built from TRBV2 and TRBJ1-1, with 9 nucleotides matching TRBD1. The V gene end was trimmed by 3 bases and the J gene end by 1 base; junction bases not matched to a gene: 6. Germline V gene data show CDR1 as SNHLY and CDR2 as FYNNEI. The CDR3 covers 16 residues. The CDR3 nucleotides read TGTGCCAGCAGTGAGGGACAGGGACCCGCGAACACTGAAGCTTTCTTT. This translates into CASSEGQGPANTEAFF.

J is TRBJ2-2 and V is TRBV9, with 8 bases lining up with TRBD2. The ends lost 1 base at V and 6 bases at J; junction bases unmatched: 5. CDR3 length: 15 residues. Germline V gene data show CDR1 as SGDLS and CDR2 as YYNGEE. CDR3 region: CASSVNGGASGELFF. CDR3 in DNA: TGTGCCAGCAGCGTAAACGGGGGGGCCTCCGGGGAGCTGTTTTTT. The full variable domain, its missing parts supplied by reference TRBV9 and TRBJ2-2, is DSGVTQTPKHLITATGQRVTLRCSPRSGDLSVYWYQQSLDQGLQFLIQYYNGEERAKGNILERFSAQQFPDLHSELNLSSLELGDSALYFCASSVNGGASGELFFGEGSRLTVL.

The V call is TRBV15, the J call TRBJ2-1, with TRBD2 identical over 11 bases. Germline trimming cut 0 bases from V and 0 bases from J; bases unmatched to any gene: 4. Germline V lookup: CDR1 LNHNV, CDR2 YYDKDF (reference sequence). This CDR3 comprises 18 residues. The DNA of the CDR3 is TGTGCCACCAGCAGAGATAGAACTAGCGGGGGCTCCTACAATGAGCAGTTCTTC. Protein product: CATSRDRTSGGSYNEQFF. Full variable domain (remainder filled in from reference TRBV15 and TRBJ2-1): DAMVIQNPRYQVTQFGKPVTLSCSQTLNHNVMYWYQQKSSQAPKLLFHYYDKDFNNEADTPDNFQSRRPNTSFCFLDIRSPGLGDTAMYLCATSRDRTSGGSYNEQFFGPGTRLTVL.

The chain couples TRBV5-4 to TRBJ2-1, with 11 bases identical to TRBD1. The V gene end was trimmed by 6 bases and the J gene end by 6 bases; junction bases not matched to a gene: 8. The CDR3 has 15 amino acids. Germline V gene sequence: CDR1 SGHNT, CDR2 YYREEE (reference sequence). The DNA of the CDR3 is TGTGCCAGCACCATGGACAGGGGGCCCGTCAATGAGCAGTTCTTC. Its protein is CASTMDRGPVNEQFF.

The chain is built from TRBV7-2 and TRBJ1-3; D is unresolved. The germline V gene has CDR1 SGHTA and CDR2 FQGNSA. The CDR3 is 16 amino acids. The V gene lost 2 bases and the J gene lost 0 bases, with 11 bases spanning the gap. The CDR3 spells CASSLSPGISGNTIYF. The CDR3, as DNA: TGTGCCAGCAGCTTATCCCCGGGAATCTCTGGAAACACCATATATTTT.

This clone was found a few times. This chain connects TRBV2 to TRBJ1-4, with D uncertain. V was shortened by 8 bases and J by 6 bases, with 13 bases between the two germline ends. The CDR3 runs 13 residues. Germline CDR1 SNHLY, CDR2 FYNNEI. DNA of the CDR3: TGTGCCAGCCGTGCAAGACAAGATGAAAAACTGTTTTTT. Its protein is CASRARQDEKLFF.

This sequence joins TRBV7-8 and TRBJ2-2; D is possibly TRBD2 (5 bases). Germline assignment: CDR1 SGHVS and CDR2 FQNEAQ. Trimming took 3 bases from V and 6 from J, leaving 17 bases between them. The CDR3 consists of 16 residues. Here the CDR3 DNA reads TGTGCCAGCAGCTTCTTCGGCGGGTTCAGACCCGGGGAGCTGTTTTTT. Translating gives CASSFFGGFRPGELFF.

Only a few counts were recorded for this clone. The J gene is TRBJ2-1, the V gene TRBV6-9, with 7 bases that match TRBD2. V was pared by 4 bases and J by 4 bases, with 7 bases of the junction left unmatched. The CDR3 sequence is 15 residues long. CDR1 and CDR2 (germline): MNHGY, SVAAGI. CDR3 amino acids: CASSWDGGLYNEQFF. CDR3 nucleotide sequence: TGTGCCAGCAGTTGGGACGGGGGACTATACAATGAGCAGTTCTTC.

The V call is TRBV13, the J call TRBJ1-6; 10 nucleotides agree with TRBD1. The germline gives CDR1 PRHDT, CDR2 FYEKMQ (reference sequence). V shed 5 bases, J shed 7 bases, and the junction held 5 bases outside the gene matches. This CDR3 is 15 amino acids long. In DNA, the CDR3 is TGTGCCAGCAGCCGGGACAGGGGAGGGAATTCACCCCTCCACTTT. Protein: CASSRDRGGNSPLHF.

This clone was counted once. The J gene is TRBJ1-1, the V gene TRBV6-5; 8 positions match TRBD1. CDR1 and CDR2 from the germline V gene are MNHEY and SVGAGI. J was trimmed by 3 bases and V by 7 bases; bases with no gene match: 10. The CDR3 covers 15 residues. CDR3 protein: CASNGGNRGDTEAFF. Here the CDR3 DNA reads TGTGCCAGCAATGGGGGTAACAGGGGGGACACTGAAGCTTTCTTT.

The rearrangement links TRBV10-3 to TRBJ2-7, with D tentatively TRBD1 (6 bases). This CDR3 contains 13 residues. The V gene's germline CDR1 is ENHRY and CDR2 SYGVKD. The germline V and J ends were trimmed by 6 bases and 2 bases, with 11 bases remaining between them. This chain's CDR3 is CAISQGSTYEQYF. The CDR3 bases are TGTGCCATCAGCCAGGGGTCAACCTACGAGCAGTACTTC.

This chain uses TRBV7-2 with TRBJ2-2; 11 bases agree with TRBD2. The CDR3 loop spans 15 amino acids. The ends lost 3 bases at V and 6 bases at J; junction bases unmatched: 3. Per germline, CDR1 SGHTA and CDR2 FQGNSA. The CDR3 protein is CASSFSGGAAGELFF. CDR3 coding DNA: TGTGCCAGCAGCTTTAGCGGGGGGGCCGCCGGGGAGCTGTTTTTT.

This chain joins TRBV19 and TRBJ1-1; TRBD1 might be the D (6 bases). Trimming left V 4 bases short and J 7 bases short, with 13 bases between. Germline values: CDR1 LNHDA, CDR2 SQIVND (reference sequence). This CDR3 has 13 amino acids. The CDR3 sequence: CASSKRTDNEAFF. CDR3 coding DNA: TGTGCCAGTAGTAAAAGGACAGATAATGAAGCTTTCTTT.

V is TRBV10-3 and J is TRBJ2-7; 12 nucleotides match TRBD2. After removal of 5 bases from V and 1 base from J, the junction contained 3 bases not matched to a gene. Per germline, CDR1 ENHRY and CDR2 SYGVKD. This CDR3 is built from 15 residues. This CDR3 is CAISTGTSGSYEQYF. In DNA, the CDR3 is TGTGCCATCAGTACCGGGACTAGCGGGTCCTACGAGCAGTACTTC.

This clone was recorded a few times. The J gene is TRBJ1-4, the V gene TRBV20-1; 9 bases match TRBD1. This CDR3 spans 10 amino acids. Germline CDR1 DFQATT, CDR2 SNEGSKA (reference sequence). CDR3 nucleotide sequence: TGCACGGACAGGGGCCAAGAACTGTTTTTT. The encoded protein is CTDRGQELFF.

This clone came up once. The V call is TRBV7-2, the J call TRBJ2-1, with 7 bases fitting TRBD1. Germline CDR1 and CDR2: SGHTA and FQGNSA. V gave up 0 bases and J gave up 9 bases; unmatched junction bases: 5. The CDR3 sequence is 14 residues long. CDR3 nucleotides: TGTGCCAGCAGCTTAGCGATAGGGGGCGGTGAGCAGTTCTTC. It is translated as CASSLAIGGGEQFF.

CDR3 sequence (DNA): TGTGCCAGCAGCCGGGGGAGCGGGGGGGAAGAGACCCAGTACTTC. This gives the protein CASSRGSGGEETQYF. The V and J genes are TRBV7-3 and TRBJ2-5; 10 bases agree with TRBD2. This CDR3 comprises 15 residues. CDR1 SGHTA and CDR2 FQGTGA come from the germline V gene. After removal of 5 bases from V and 3 bases from J, the junction contained 6 bases not matched to a gene.

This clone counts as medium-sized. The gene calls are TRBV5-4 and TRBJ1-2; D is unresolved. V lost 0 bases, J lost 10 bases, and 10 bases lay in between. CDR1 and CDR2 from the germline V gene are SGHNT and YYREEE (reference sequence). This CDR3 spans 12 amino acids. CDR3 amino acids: CASSLGRVDYTF. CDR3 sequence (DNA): TGTGCCAGCAGCTTGGGCCGGGTGGACTACACCTTC. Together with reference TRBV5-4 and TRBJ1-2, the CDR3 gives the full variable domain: ETGVTQSPTHLIKTRGQQVTLRCSSQSGHNTVSWYQQALGQGPQFIFQYYREEENGRGNFPPRFSGLQFPNYSSELNVNALELDDSALYLCASSLGRVDYTFGSGTRLTVV.